The source of this TCR beta chain is a study of OX40 agonist ivuxolimab in advanced cancers. Only in-frame clones appear in the TCRdb table, and some are missing; sequencing was by immunoSEQ multiplex PCR. The sample contains tens of thousands of clones, approximately 78% of which appear only once. Trimming took 0 bases from V and 4 from J, leaving 11 bases between them. Per the germline V gene, CDR1 is SGDLS and CDR2 is YYNGEE. The CDR3 runs 15 residues. This TCR came from an adult with an advanced solid tumor such as melanoma, head and neck, liver or kidney cancer. This specimen was CD4+ or CD8+ T cells sorted from blood, taken in a trial of the OX40 agonist ivuxolimab. V and J are TRBV9 and TRBJ2-1; D is possibly TRBD2 (6 bases). CDR3 sequence: CASSVVGGTYNEQFF. The CDR3 region has the DNA TGTGCCAGCAGCGTAGTCGGCGGGACTTACAATGAGCAGTTCTTC.